This T cell receptor (beta chain) was observed in a study of regulatory T cells in long-lasting Graves disease. The CDR3 runs 12 residues. The ends were cut back, 4 bases at V and 7 bases at J, with 10 bases in the middle. Germline CDR1 reads MDHEN; CDR2 reads SYDVKM. Arm-PCR of CDR3 regions and iRepertoire HTBI primers were the basis on which TCR beta libraries were built. One entry per CDR3 protein, called by TCRdb with MiXCR from the multiplex PCR reads. The sample has 500,000 or so distinct CDR3 sequences, 14% seen once. There are many counts of this clonotype. Stated time point: newly diagnosed GD, antithyroid drugs for less than 3 months. From RNA extracted from PBMCs, the TCR library was made. The same data also went into a second study, on T cells in Graves' hyperthyroidism and ophthalmopathy.

Specimen: peripheral blood mononuclear cells (PBMCs), collected at new diagnosis, from a patient treated with antithyroid drugs. The sequence was obtained from a woman aged 50 to 60 with Graves disease. This chain joins TRBV28 and TRBJ1-2, with D possibly matching TRBD1 (5 bases). DNA for the CDR3: TGTGCCAGCAGTTCTCAGGGACTTGGCTACACCTTC. Protein product: CASSSQGLGYTF.